This T cell receptor (beta chain) comes out of a study of neurological immune-mediated disorders. Time point meaning: longitudinal time-point 3. The germline V gene has CDR1 SGDLS and CDR2 YYNGEE. The CDR3 totals 13 residues. V gave up 1 base and J gave up 3 bases, with 8 bases separating them. This clonotype was counted at least ten times. 5'RACE with 10-nucleotide random UMIs produced the cDNA. TCRdb fed the 5' RACE reads into MiXCR, producing one record per CDR3 protein. The sample carries around 100,000 distinct CDR3 sequences, 10% to 14% recorded once. The J gene is TRBJ2-7, the V gene TRBV9; D is possibly TRBD1 (5 bases). The sequence was obtained from a female donor with HTLV-1-associated myelopathy (HAM/TSP). Sequencing input: PBMCs. The DNA of the CDR3 is TGTGCCAGCAGCGTAAATCAGGGCTACGAGCAGTACTTC. Protein: CASSVNQGYEQYF.